The 17 T cell receptor beta chains given below trace back to one sample, sequenced in a study of blood T cell repertoires in COVID-19. Only in-frame clones appear in the TCRdb table, and some are missing; sequencing was by immunoSEQ multiplex PCR. This sample yields hundreds of thousands of clones, of which 89% are seen a single time; approximately 0.9% belongs to the top ten. Material: peripheral blood. Source of these receptors: a young man with COVID-19, enrolled during active disease.

The chain uses TRBV5-1 and TRBJ1-2; D might be TRBD1 (6 bases). Germline CDR1 reads SGHRS; CDR2 reads YFSETQ. V dropped 0 bases and J dropped 8 bases, with 8 bases sitting between them. The CDR3 is made up of 12 amino acids. CDR3 region: CASSLDREGYTF. CDR3 nucleotides: TGCGCCAGCAGCTTGGACAGGGAAGGCTACACCTTC.

J is TRBJ1-2 and V is TRBV5-4, with 7 bases that match TRBD1. With V trimmed by 4 bases and J by 3 bases, 9 bases remained unmatched. The CDR3 contains 15 residues. Germline CDR1 SGHNT, CDR2 YYREEE (reference sequence). CDR3 region: CASSPSTGTHYGYTF. The CDR3 bases are TGTGCCAGCAGCCCTTCGACAGGGACCCACTATGGCTACACCTTC.

A remark on this clone: The same CDR3 can be traced to other DNA sequences in this sample. V is TRBV5-1 and J is TRBJ2-7; 7 bases match TRBD1. Germline lookup yields CDR1 SGHRS and CDR2 YFSETQ. The CDR3 has 13 amino acids. V was clipped by 4 bases and J by 2 bases; unmatched bases: 3. This CDR3 reads CASSPGTAYEQYF. CDR3 sequence (DNA): TGCGCCAGCAGCCCAGGGACAGCCTACGAGCAGTACTTC.

Concerning this clone itself: The junction differs from germline at one of its ends, possibly a read error. This chain uses TRBV5-1 with TRBJ2-7; tentative D call: TRBD1 (5 bases). The CDR3 sequence is 14 residues long. Germline values: CDR1 SGHRS, CDR2 YFSETQ. The CDR3 DNA is TGCGCCAGCAGCAGTAGACCAGGGTCCTCCGAGCAGTACTTC. This sequence encodes CASSSRPGSSEQYF.

The chain links TRBV2 to TRBJ2-2; D is possibly TRBD2 (6 bases). Trimming left V 1 base short and J 7 bases short, with 13 bases between. CDR1 is SNHLY and CDR2 is FYNNEI in the germline V gene. The CDR3 sequence is 15 residues long. The CDR3 DNA follows: TGTGCCAGCAGTGAAGTCCCAGGAGGGCACGGGGAGCTGTTTTTT. It yields the protein CASSEVPGGHGELFF.

The J gene is TRBJ2-1, the V gene TRBV9; 10 bases agree with TRBD2. The J segment lost 4 bases and the V segment lost 0 bases, leaving 4 bases of the junction unmatched. This CDR3 is 16 amino acids long. CDR1 SGDLS and CDR2 YYNGEE come from the germline V gene. In nucleotides, the CDR3 is TGTGCCAGCAGCGTAGATGGACTAGCGGTGTACAATGAGCAGTTCTTC. Translation: CASSVDGLAVYNEQFF.

The chain is built from TRBV5-1 and TRBJ1-6; the match to TRBD1 covers 7 bases. The CDR3 is 14 amino acids. Losses at the gene ends were 0 bases for V and 9 bases for J; bases not matched to a gene: 3. From germline, CDR1 is SGHRS and CDR2 YFSETQ. The CDR3 DNA sequence: TGCGCCAGCAGCTTGGTGGCAGGGGGTTCACCCCTCCACTTT. Translation: CASSLVAGGSPLHF.

The chain recombines TRBV4-2 with TRBJ2-7; 7 bases agree with TRBD1. CDR1 LGHNA and CDR2 YNFKEQ come from the germline V gene. The CDR3 has 15 residues. Trimming at V came to 4 bases and at J to 3 bases, leaving 9 bases not matched to a gene. The CDR3, as DNA: TGTGCCAGCAGCCGAGGGACAGAGCCAAACTACGAGCAGTACTTC. Its translation: CASSRGTEPNYEQYF.

Written as DNA, the CDR3 is TGTGCCAGCAGTCCCGGGGCTAGCGGGAGGGCGGGAGATACGCAGTATTTT. Translation gives CASSPGASGRAGDTQYF. The chain recombines TRBV27 with TRBJ2-3, with 12 bases that match TRBD2. This CDR3 is 17 amino acids long. The germline CDR1 and CDR2 sequences are MNHEY and SMNVEV (reference sequence). The ends lost 5 bases at V and 5 bases at J; junction bases unmatched: 11.

The V and J genes are TRBV5-1 and TRBJ2-2, with TRBD1 matching over 7 bases. Germline V lookup: CDR1 SGHRS, CDR2 YFSETQ. This CDR3 spans 14 amino acids. The junction had 2 bases not matched to a gene; V was cut back by 3 bases and J by 3 bases. CDR3 residues: CASSSGTDTGELFF. CDR3 nucleotide sequence: TGCGCCAGCAGCTCCGGGACAGACACCGGGGAGCTGTTTTTT.

This clone appeared once. This chain joins TRBV4-2 and TRBJ1-2; 7 bases map to TRBD1. J lost 8 bases, V lost 4 bases, and 13 bases had no gene match. The CDR3 loop spans 15 amino acids. Germline CDR1 and CDR2: LGHNA and YNFKEQ. CDR3 amino acids: CASSPSWDSPRGYTF. CDR3 coding DNA: TGTGCCAGCAGCCCGAGTTGGGACAGCCCAAGGGGCTACACCTTC.

This clone showed up just a few times. J is TRBJ2-2 and V is TRBV12-3 or TRBV12-4; 7 positions match TRBD2. This CDR3 is 13 amino acids long. J lost 4 bases, V lost 6 bases, and 2 bases had no gene match. CDR3 residues: CASSWGGTGELFF. The CDR3 DNA sequence: TGTGCCAGCAGCTGGGGGGGCACCGGGGAGCTGTTTTTT.

This chain uses TRBV6-6 with TRBJ2-6; D ambiguous. This CDR3 has 12 residues. CDR1 is MNHNY and CDR2 is SVGAGI in the germline V gene (reference sequence). The V end lost 10 bases, the J end lost 0 bases, and 4 bases lay between the germline ends. The CDR3, as DNA: TGTGCCACCTCCTCTGGGGCCAACGTCCTGACTTTC. Its translation is CATSSGANVLTF.

The J gene is TRBJ2-7, the V gene TRBV6-5; 10 nucleotides line up with TRBD1. V lost 2 bases and J lost 3; bases outside the gene matches: 4. Per the germline V gene, CDR1 is MNHEY and CDR2 is SVGAGI. The CDR3 runs 15 residues. The CDR3 spells CASSYGQGGDYEQYF. The DNA of the CDR3 is TGTGCCAGCAGTTACGGACAGGGGGGAGACTACGAGCAGTACTTC.

This clone occurred once. The gene calls are TRBV5-1 and TRBJ2-3; 11 bases fit TRBD1. CDR1 and CDR2 (germline): SGHRS, YFSETQ. J gave up 6 bases and V 0 bases, and 6 bases lay outside the gene matches. The CDR3 is 16 residues long. The CDR3 region is CASSLERDRGFDTQYF. CDR3 DNA: TGCGCCAGCAGCTTGGAACGGGACAGGGGGTTTGATACGCAGTATTTT. Supplemented by reference TRBV5-1 and TRBJ2-3, the full variable domain reads KAGVTQTPRYLIKTRGQQVTLSCSPISGHRSVSWYQQTPGQGLQFLFEYFSETQRNKGNFPGRFSGRQFSNSRSEMNVSTLELGDSALYLCASSLERDRGFDTQYFGPGTRLTVL.

The J gene is TRBJ2-1, the V gene TRBV28; 8 bases match TRBD1. With 6 bases clipped from V and 4 bases from J, the junction kept 8 bases outside the gene matches. Germline V gives CDR1 MDHEN, CDR2 SYDVKM. The CDR3 loop spans 15 amino acids. The CDR3 DNA reads as TGTGCCAGCAGATACCGGACAGGGTCATACAATGAGCAGTTCTTC. This gives the protein CASRYRTGSYNEQFF.

The chain joins TRBV6-5 to TRBJ1-6; D might be TRBD1 (6 bases). V dropped 6 bases and J dropped 8 bases, with 17 bases sitting between them. CDR3 length: 15 residues. Looked up from germline, CDR1 is MNHEY and CDR2 is SVGAGI. The CDR3 nucleotides read TGTGCCAGCAGCCAGATCGTGGGGGCCTATTCACCCCTCCACTTT. This translates into CASSQIVGAYSPLHF.